Each of the 7 T cell receptor beta chains below was sequenced from the same sample in a study of OX40 agonist ivuxolimab in advanced cancers. TCRdb's table, derived via immunoSEQ multiplex PCR, lists solely in-frame clones and lacks some. The data show approximately 99,000 clones, with about 96% seen just once and about 2% held by the top ten. The sequences come from CD4+ or CD8+ T cells sorted from blood, collected in a trial of the OX40 agonist ivuxolimab. These receptor sequences come from an adult with an advanced solid tumor such as melanoma, head and neck, liver or kidney cancer.

This chain joins TRBV7-2 and TRBJ2-7; TRBD2 matches 16 bases. There are 15 residues in the CDR3. After removal of 4 bases from V and 5 bases from J, the junction contained 2 bases not matched to a gene. Germline V gives CDR1 SGHTA, CDR2 FQGNSA. CDR3 amino acids: CASSWGLAGGNEQYF. The CDR3 DNA follows: TGTGCCAGCAGCTGGGGACTAGCGGGAGGGAACGAGCAGTACTTC.

As regards this clone: The CDR3 end shows no conserved phenylalanine or tryptophan, and so a read error is likely. This chain connects TRBV7-6 to TRBJ2-7; possibly TRBD1 for D (6 bases). V shed 3 bases and J shed 0 bases, with 12 bases lying between them. The CDR3 sequence is 15 residues long. Germline V gene lookup returns CDR1 SGHVS and CDR2 FNYEAQ. CDR3 nucleotide sequence: TGTGCCAGCAGCTTGGGGGACAACGGCTCCTACGAGCAGTACCTC. Translated: CASSLGDNGSYEQYL.

This clone has only one observation. The chain recombines TRBV27 with TRBJ1-2; no clear D. V was cut by 4 bases and J by 0 bases, with 9 bases left in between. The CDR3 runs 14 residues. Germline V lookup: CDR1 MNHEY, CDR2 SMNVEV (reference sequence). CDR3 in amino acids: CASSSGWANYGYTF. DNA of the CDR3: TGTGCCAGCAGTTCCGGATGGGCTAACTATGGCTACACCTTC.

The DNA of the CDR3 is TGTGCCAGCAGTTCATATTTGGGGGGCACCGGGGAGCTGTTTTTT. It translates to CASSSYLGGTGELFF. The chain uses TRBV6-5 and TRBJ2-2, with D perhaps TRBD2 (6 bases). CDR3 length equals 15 residues. Germline CDR1 reads MNHEY; CDR2 reads SVGAGI. V was shortened by 4 bases and J by 4 bases, with 13 bases between the two germline ends.

This sequence joins TRBV27 and TRBJ1-1, with D hard to call. Germline V gene sequence: CDR1 MNHEY, CDR2 SMNVEV (reference sequence). The V end was cut by 6 bases, the J end by 3 bases, with 11 bases between. CDR3 size: 13 residues. CDR3 in amino acids: CASRDGLDTEAFF. Here the CDR3 DNA reads TGTGCCAGCAGAGACGGGTTAGACACTGAAGCTTTCTTT.

This clone is a singleton in its sample. The CDR3 spells CASSKVDSYEQYF. The DNA for the CDR3 is TGTGCCAGCAGTAAGGTCGACTCCTACGAGCAGTACTTC. The rearrangement links TRBV2 to TRBJ2-7, with unresolved D. The ends were cut back, 5 bases at V and 0 bases at J, with 8 bases in the middle. The CDR3 has 13 amino acids. Germline CDR1 and CDR2: SNHLY and FYNNEI.

V gene TRBV6-1 combines with J gene TRBJ2-7; no definite D call. Trimming removed 2 bases from V and 4 bases from J, with 15 bases in between. Germline V gene lookup returns CDR1 MNHNS and CDR2 SASEGT. This CDR3 has 15 amino acids. The chain's CDR3 is CASSEFRLILYEQYF. In nucleotides, the CDR3 is TGTGCCAGCAGTGAATTCAGGTTAATCCTATACGAGCAGTACTTC.